This T cell receptor beta chain was sequenced during a study of blood T cells in healthy people across ages. Study-wide points: CMV status of donors was not determined, possibly confounding expanded clonotype changes.

The junction had 1 base not matched to a gene; V was cut back by 2 bases and J by 0 bases. The germline CDR1 and CDR2 sequences are MNHEY and SMNVEV (reference sequence). This CDR3 contains 15 residues. Drawn from each donor were roughly 10 milliliters of peripheral blood. This clonotype was detected ten times or more. Its antigen remains unknown. A second PCR, run for about 7 to 12 cycles, used a sample-barcoded 5' primer plus a J-beta primer mix. Every cDNA was tagged by a template-switch adaptor with 12 random nucleotides. In TCRdb, the 5' RACE reads were re-called with MiXCR into one record per CDR3 protein. The sample has approximately 690,000 distinct CDR3 sequences, approximately 59% seen once; the top ten hold 30% to 40%.

The clonotype originates from a man between 60 and 75 years old in good health. Source material: blood. The V call is TRBV27, the J call TRBJ2-7; 10 bases line up with TRBD2. CDR3 region: CASSLRLAGSYEQYF. CDR3 coding DNA: TGTGCCAGCAGTTTAAGACTAGCGGGCTCCTACGAGCAGTACTTC.